This T cell receptor (beta chain) was identified in a study of metastatic and nonmetastatic thyroid tumors. Turning to the study itself: The study looked at repertoires side by side in blood and in tumor or nodule tissue from malignant and benign thyroid patients. Findings and caveats of the study: Across blood and tumor, TCR beta diversity in malignant thyroid tumors was reportedly significantly higher than in benign nodules.

Many counts were recorded for this clone. The antigen is undetermined. The entire patient cohort was treatment-naive prior to thyroid surgery. From the PCR reads, TCRdb re-called clones with MiXCR. The table lists more than 20,000 clones, 24% of them singletons. Germline lookup yields CDR1 MNHEY and CDR2 SMNVEV (reference sequence). After removal of 2 bases from V and 4 bases from J, the junction contained 4 bases not matched to a gene. The CDR3 loop spans 14 amino acids. The rearrangement uses TRBV27 and TRBJ2-7, with 8 bases aligning to TRBD2. This TCR was sampled from a female donor with papillary thyroid cancer or a benign thyroid nodule (not recorded which). Some clones in this sample may be carry-over from other donors' samples. The sample comprised tumor tissue. CDR3 protein: CASSLSGRNYEQYF. DNA for the CDR3: TGTGCCAGCAGTTTAAGCGGGAGAAATTACGAGCAGTACTTC.